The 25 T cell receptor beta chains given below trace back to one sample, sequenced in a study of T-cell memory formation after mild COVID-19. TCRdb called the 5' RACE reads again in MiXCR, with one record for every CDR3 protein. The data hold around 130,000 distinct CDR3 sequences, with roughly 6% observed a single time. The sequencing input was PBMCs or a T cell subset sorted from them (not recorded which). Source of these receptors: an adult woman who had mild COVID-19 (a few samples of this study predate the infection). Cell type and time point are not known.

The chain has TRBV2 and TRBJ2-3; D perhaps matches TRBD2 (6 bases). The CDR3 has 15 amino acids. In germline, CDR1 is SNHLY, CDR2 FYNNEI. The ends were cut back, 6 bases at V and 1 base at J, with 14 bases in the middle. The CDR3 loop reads CASSAQGGGTDTQYF. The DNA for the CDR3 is TGTGCCAGCAGCGCTCAGGGAGGTGGCACAGATACGCAGTATTTT.

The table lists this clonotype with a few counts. The CDR3 spells CASSKSTGHTEAFF. The CDR3 DNA reads TGTGCCAGCAGTAAGTCGACAGGGCACACTGAAGCTTTCTTT. This chain joins TRBV6-6 and TRBJ1-1, with 7 bases fitting TRBD1. With V trimmed by 5 bases and J by 3 bases, 6 bases remained unmatched. This CDR3 contains 14 residues. Germline V CDR1 and CDR2: MNHNY, SVGAGI (reference sequence).

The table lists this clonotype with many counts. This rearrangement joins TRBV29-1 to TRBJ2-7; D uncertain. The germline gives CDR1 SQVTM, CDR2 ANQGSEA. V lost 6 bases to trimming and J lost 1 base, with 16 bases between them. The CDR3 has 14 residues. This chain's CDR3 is CSVTGPESSYEQYF. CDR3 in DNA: TGCAGCGTAACCGGGCCCGAATCTTCCTACGAGCAGTACTTC.

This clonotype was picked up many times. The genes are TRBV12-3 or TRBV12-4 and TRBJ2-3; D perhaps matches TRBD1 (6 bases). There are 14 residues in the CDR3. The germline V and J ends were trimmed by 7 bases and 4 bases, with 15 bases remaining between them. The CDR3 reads CASMAWGQADTQYF. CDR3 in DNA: TGTGCCAGCATGGCCTGGGGACAAGCAGATACGCAGTATTTT.

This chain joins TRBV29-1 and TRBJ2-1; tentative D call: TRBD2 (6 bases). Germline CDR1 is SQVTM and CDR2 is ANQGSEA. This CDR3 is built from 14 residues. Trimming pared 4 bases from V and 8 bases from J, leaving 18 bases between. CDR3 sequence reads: CSVGPGLHSHEQFF. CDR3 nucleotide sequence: TGCAGCGTTGGGCCGGGACTCCACTCGCATGAGCAGTTCTTC.

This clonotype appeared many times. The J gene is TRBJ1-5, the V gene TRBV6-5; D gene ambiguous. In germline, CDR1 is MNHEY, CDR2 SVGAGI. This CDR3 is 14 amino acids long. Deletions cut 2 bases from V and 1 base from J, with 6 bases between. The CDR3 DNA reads TGTGCCAGCAGTTACGGTTCGAGCAATCAGCCCCAGCATTTT. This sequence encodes CASSYGSSNQPQHF.

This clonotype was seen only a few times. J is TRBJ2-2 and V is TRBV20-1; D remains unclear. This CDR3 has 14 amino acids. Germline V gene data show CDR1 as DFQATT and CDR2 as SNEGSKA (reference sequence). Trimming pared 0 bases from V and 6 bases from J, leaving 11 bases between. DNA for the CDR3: TGCAGTGCTAGAGATGCACCGGCGGCCGGGGAGCTGTTTTTT. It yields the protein CSARDAPAAGELFF.

The CDR3 region has the DNA TGTGCCAGCGCTTACGGGGGCGGTCAGCCCCAGCATTTT. Protein product: CASAYGGGQPQHF. V and J are TRBV6-1 and TRBJ1-5; the D gene is possibly TRBD1 (6 bases). The CDR3 extends over 13 amino acids. The germline V and J ends were trimmed by 8 bases and 6 bases, with 14 bases remaining between them. The germline V gene encodes CDR1 MNHNS and CDR2 SASEGT.

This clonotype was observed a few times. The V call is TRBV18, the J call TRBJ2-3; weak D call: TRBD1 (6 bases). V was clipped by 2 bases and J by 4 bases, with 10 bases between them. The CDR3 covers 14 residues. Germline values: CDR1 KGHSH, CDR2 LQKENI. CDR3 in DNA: TGTGCCAGCTCACCAGTGGGGGCCCCAGATACGCAGTATTTT. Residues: CASSPVGAPDTQYF.

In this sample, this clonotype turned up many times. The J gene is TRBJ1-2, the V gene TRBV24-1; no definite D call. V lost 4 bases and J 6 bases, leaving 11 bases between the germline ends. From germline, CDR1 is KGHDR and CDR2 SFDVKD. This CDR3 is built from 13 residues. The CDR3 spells CATSDLGLNGYTF. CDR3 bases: TGTGCCACCAGTGACCTTGGACTAAATGGCTACACCTTC.

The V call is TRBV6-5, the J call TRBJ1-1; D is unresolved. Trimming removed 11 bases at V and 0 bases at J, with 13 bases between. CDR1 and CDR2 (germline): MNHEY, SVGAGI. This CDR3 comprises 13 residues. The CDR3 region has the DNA TGTGCCGTTATGTGGGGTTTGAACACTGAAGCTTTCTTT. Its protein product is CAVMWGLNTEAFF.

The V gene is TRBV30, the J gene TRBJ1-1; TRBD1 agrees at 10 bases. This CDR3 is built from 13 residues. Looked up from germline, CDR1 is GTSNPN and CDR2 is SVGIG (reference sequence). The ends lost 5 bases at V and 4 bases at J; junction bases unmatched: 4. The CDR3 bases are TGTGCCTGGGACAGGGGGCTGGTCACTGAAGCTTTCTTT. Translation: CAWDRGLVTEAFF. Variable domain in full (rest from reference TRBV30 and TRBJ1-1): SQTIHQWPATLVQPVGSPLSLECTVEGTSNPNLYWYRQAAGRGLQLLFYSVGIGQISSEVPQNLSASRPQDRQFILSSKKLLLSDSGFYLCAWDRGLVTEAFFGQGTRLTVV.

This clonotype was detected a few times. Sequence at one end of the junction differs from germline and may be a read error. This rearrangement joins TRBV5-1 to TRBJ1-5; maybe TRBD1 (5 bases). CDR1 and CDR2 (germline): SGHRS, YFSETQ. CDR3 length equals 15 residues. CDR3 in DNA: TGCGCCAGCAGCTTGGACGGGGGTGGCAATCAGACCCAGCATTTT. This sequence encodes CASSLDGGGNQTQHF.

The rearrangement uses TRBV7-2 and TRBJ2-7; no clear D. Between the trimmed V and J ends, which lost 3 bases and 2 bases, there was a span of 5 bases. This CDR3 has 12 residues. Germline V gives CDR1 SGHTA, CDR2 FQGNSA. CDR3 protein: CASSFATYEQYF. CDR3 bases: TGTGCCAGCAGCTTCGCAACCTACGAGCAGTACTTC.

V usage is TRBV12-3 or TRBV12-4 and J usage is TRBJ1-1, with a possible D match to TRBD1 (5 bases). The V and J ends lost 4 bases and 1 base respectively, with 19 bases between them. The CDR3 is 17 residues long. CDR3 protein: CASSWGSRRITNTEAFF. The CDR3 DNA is TGTGCCAGCAGTTGGGGGTCCCGCAGAATAACGAACACTGAAGCTTTCTTT.

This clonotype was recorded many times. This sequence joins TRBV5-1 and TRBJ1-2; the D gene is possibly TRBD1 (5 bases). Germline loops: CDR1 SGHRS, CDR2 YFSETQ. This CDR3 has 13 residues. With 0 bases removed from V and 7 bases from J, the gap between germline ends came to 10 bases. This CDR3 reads CASSLAQGSGYTF. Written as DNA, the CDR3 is TGCGCCAGCAGCTTGGCCCAGGGCTCTGGCTACACCTTC.

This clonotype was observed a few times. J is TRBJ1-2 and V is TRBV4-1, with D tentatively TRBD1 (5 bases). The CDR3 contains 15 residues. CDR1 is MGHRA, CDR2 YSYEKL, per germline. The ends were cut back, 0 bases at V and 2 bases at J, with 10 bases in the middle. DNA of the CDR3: TGCGCCAGCAGCCAAGATAGACAGCTGAACTATGGCTACACCTTC. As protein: CASSQDRQLNYGYTF.

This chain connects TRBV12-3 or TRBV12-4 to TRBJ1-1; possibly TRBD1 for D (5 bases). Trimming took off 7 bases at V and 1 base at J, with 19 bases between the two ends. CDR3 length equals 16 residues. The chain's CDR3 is CASKRGSPFGNTEAFF. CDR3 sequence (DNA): TGTGCCAGCAAGAGGGGAAGTCCTTTTGGGAACACTGAAGCTTTCTTT.

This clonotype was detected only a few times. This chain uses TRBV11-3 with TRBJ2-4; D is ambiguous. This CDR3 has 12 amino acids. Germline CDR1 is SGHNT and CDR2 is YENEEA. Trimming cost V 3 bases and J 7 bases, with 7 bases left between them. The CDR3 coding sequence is TGTGCCAGCAGCTTCCCTGGGAACATTCAGTACTTC. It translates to CASSFPGNIQYF.

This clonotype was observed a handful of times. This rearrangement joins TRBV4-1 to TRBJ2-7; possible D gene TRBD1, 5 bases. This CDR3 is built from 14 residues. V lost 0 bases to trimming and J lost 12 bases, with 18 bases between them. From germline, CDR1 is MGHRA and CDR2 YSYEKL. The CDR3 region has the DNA TGCGCCAGCAGCCAAGATGACCCCGGGCAGGGTCGGTACTTC. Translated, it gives CASSQDDPGQGRYF.

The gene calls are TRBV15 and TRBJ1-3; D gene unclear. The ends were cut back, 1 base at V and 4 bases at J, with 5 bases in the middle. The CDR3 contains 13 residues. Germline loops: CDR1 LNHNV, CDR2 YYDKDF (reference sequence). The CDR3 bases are TGTGCCACCAGCAGAGCGAGGGGAAACACCATATATTTT. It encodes CATSRARGNTIYF.

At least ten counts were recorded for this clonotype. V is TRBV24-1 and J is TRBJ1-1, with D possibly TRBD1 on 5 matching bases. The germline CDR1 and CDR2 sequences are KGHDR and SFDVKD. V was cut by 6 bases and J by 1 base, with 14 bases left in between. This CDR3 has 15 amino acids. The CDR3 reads CATSPRAGGNTEAFF. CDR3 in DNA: TGTGCCACCAGTCCACGAGCGGGGGGGAACACTGAAGCTTTCTTT.

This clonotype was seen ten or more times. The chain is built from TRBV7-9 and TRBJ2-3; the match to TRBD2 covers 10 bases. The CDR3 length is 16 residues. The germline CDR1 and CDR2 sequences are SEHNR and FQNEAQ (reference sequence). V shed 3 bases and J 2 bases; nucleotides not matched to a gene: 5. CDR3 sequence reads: CASSFRTSGSTDTQYF. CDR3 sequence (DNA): TGTGCCAGCAGCTTTCGGACTAGCGGATCCACAGATACGCAGTATTTT.

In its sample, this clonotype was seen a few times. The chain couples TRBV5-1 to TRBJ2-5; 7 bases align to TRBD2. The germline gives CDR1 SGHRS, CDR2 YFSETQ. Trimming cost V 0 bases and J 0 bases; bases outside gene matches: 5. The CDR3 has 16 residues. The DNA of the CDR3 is TGCGCCAGCAGCTTGGGGCCTAGCGGAAACCAAGAGACCCAGTACTTC. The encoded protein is CASSLGPSGNQETQYF.

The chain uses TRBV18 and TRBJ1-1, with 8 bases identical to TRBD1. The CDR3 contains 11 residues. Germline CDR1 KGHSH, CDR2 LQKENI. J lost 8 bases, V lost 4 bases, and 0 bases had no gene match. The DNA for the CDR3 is TGTGCCAGCTCACGGGACAGGGAAGCTTTCTTT. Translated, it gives CASSRDREAFF. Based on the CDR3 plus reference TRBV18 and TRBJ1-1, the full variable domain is NAGVMQNPRHLVRRRGQEARLRCSPMKGHSHVYWYRQLPEEGLKFMVYLQKENIIDESGMPKERFSAEFPKEGPSILRIQQVVRGDSAAYFCASSRDREAFFGQGTRLTVV.